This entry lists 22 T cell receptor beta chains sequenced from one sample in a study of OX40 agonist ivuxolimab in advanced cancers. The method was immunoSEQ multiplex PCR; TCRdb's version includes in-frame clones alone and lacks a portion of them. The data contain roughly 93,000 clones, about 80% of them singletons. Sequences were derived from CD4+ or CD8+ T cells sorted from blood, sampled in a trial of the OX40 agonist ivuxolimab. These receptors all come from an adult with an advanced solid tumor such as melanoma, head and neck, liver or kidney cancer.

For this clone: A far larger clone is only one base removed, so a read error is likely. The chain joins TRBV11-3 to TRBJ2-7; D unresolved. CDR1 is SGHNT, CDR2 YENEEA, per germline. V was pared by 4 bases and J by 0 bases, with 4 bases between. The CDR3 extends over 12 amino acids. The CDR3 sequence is CASSSSSYEQYF. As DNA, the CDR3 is TGTGCCAGCAGCTCCAGCTCCTACGAGCAGTACTTC. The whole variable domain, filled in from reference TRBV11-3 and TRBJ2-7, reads EAGVVQSPRYKIIEKKQPVAFWCNPISGHNTLYWYLQNLGQGPELLIRYENEEAVDDSQLPKDRFSAERLKGVDSTLKIQPAELGDSAVYLCASSSSSYEQYFGPGTRLTVT.

The CDR3 loop reads CASSVGSEPYEQYF. The CDR3 DNA reads as TGTGCCAGCAGCGTAGGTAGCGAACCCTACGAGCAGTACTTC. The chain uses TRBV9 and TRBJ2-7; weak D call: TRBD2 (5 bases). This CDR3 is built from 14 residues. Trimming shortened V by 0 bases and J by 2 bases, and 9 bases separated the two germline ends. The germline CDR1 and CDR2 sequences are SGDLS and YYNGEE.

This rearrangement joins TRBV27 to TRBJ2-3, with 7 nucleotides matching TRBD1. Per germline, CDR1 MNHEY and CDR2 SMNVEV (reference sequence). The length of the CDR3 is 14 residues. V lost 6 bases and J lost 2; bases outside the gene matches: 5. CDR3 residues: CASRRQGPTDTQYF. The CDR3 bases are TGTGCCAGCAGGCGACAGGGACCCACAGATACGCAGTATTTT.

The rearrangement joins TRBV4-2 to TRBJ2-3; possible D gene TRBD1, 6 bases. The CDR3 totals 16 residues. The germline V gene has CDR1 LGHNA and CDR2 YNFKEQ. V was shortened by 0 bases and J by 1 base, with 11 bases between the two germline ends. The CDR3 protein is CASSQEPGQGTDTQYF. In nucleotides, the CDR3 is TGTGCCAGCAGCCAAGAACCGGGACAAGGCACAGATACGCAGTATTTT.

CDR3 protein: CAWSVLGGSGEQYF. In nucleotides, the CDR3 is TGTGCCTGGAGTGTACTTGGGGGCTCGGGCGAGCAGTACTTC. The chain links TRBV30 to TRBJ2-7; the D gene is possibly TRBD1 (6 bases). The CDR3 contains 14 residues. V was pared by 0 bases and J by 6 bases, with 15 bases between. CDR1 is GTSNPN and CDR2 is SVGIG in the germline V gene (reference sequence).

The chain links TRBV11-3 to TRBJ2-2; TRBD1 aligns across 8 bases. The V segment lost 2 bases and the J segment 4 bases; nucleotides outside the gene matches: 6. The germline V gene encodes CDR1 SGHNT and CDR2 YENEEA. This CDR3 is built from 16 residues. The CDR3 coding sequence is TGTGCCAGCAGCTTAAGGACAGGGCAGCGCACCGGGGAGCTGTTTTTT. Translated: CASSLRTGQRTGELFF.

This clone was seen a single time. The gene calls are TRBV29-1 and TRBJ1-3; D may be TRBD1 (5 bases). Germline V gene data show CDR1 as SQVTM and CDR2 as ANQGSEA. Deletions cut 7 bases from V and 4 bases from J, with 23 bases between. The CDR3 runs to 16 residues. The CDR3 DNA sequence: TGCAGCGGGGGAAGCGGCGGAGGGGTAGGCGGAAACACCATATATTTT. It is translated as CSGGSGGGVGGNTIYF. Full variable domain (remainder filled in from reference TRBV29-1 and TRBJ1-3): SAVISQKPSRDICQRGTSLTIQCQVDSQVTMMFWYRQQPGQSLTLIATANQGSEATYESGFVIDKFPISRPNLTFSTLTVSNMSPEDSSIYLCSGGSGGGVGGNTIYFGEGSWLTVV.

The CDR3 sequence: CASSLATGTKNIQYF. For the CDR3, the DNA is TGCGCCAGCAGCTTGGCCACGGGCACGAAAAACATTCAGTACTTC. The J gene is TRBJ2-4, the V gene TRBV5-1; D unresolved. The germline V gene encodes CDR1 SGHRS and CDR2 YFSETQ. Trimming shortened V by 0 bases and J by 4 bases, and 11 bases separated the two germline ends. This CDR3 contains 15 residues.

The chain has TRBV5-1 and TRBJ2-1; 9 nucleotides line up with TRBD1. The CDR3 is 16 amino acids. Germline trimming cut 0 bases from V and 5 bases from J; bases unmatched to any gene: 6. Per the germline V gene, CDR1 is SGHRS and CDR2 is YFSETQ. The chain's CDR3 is CASSLEGDRADNEQFF. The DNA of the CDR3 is TGCGCCAGCAGCTTGGAAGGGGACAGGGCAGACAATGAGCAGTTCTTC.

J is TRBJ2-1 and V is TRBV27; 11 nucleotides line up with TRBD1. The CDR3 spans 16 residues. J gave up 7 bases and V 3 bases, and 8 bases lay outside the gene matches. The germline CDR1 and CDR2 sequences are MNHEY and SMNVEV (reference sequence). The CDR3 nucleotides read TGTGCCAGCAGTTTTATTGGACAGGGGGCTTTGAATGAGCAGTTCTTC. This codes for CASSFIGQGALNEQFF.

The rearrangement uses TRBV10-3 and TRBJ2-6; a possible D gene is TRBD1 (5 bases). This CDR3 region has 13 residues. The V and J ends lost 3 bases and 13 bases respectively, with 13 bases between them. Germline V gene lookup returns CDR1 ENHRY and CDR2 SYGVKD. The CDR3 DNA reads TGTGCCATCAGTGACTTAACAGGTGAAGTCCTGACTTTC. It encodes CAISDLTGEVLTF.

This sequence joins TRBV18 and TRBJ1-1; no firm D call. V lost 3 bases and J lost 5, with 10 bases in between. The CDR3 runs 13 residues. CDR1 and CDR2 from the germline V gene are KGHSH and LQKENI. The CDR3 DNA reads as TGTGCCAGCTCACCCCCGGATTGGACTGAAGCTTTCTTT. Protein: CASSPPDWTEAFF.

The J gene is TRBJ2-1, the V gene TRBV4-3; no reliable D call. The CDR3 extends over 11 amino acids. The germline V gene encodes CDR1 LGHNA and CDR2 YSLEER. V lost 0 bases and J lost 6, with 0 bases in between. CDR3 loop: CASSQDNEQFF. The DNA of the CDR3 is TGCGCCAGCAGCCAAGACAATGAGCAGTTCTTC.

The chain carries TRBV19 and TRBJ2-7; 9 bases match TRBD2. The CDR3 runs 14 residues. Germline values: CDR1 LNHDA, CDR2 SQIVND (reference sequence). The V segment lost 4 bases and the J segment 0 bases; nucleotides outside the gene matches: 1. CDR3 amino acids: CASSNSGSSYEQYF. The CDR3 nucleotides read TGTGCCAGTAGTAATAGCGGGAGCTCCTACGAGCAGTACTTC.

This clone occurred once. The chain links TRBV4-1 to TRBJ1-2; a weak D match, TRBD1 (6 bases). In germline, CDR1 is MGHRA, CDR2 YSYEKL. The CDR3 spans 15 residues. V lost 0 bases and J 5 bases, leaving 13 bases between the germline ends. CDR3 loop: CASSQDQTGRYGYTF. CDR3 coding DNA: TGCGCCAGCAGCCAAGATCAGACAGGAAGGTATGGCTACACCTTC.

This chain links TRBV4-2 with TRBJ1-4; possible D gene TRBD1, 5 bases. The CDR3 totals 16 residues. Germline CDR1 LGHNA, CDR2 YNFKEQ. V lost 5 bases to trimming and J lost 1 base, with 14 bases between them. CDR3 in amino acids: CASSVSGGGTNEKLFF. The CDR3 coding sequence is TGTGCCAGCAGCGTATCCGGGGGGGGAACTAATGAAAAACTGTTTTTT.

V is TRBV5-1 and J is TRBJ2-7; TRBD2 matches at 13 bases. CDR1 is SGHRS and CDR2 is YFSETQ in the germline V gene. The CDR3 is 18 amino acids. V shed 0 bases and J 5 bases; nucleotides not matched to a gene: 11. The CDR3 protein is CASSLAKLAGGSAHEQYF. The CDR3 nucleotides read TGCGCCAGCAGCTTGGCCAAACTAGCGGGAGGGAGCGCCCACGAGCAGTACTTC.

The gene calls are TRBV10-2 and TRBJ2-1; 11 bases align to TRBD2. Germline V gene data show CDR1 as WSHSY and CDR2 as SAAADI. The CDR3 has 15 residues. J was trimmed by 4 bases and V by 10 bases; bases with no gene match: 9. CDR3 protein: CATLTGTSGYNEQFF. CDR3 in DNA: TGCGCCACCCTAACCGGGACTAGCGGATACAATGAGCAGTTCTTC.

The CDR3 bases are TGTGCCAGCAGGCCAGGGAGCTACGAGCAGTACTTC. This encodes CASRPGSYEQYF. The chain combines TRBV6-1 with TRBJ2-7; D possibly matches TRBD1 or TRBD2 (5 bases each). The V gene's germline CDR1 is MNHNS and CDR2 SASEGT. The CDR3 is 12 residues long. V lost 6 bases and J 3 bases, leaving 9 bases between the germline ends.

The DNA of the CDR3 is TGTGCCAGCAGCCATACGACAGGGAACACTGAAGCTTTCTTT. Translated: CASSHTTGNTEAFF. The chain joins TRBV11-2 to TRBJ1-1; a weak D match, TRBD1 (6 bases). Germline CDR1 and CDR2: SGHAT and FQNNGV. The CDR3 covers 14 residues. Trimming took 5 bases from V and 1 from J, leaving 11 bases between them.

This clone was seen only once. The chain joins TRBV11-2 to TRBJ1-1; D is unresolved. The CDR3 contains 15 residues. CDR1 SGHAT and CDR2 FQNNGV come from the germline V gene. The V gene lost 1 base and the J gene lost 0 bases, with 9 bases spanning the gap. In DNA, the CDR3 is TGTGCCAGCAGCTTAGGAAAGGACTTGAACACTGAAGCTTTCTTT. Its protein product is CASSLGKDLNTEAFF.

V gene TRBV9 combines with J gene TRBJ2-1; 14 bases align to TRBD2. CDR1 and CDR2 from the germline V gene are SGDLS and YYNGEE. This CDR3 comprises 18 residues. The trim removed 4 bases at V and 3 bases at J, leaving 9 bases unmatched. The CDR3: CASSRPTSGGANYNEQFF. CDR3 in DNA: TGTGCCAGCAGCAGACCGACTAGCGGGGGGGCAAACTACAATGAGCAGTTCTTC.